Listed below are T cell receptor beta chains from one sample, sequenced in a study of T cells in localized non-small cell lung cancer. Libraries were prepared by immunoSEQ multiplex PCR; TCRdb keeps only in-frame clonotypes and omits some of them. The data contain over 30,000 clones, 70% to 90% of them singletons. The material sequenced was peripheral blood mononuclear cells, taken before any cancer treatment. These receptors all stem from a male donor at least 60 years old with stage II lung adenocarcinoma. The CDR3 runs from the conserved cysteine through the conserved F or W. A D gene is named only where the DNA matches it firmly.

D	V	J	DNA	CDR3
-	TRBV5-1	TRBJ2-5	TGCGCCAGCAGCGGCTTACAAGAGACCCAGTACTTC	CASSGLQETQYF
-	TRBV11-2	TRBJ2-1	TGTGCCAGCAGTCCCGTCCGAGGGCCCTACAATGAGCAGTTCTTC	CASSPVRGPYNEQFF
-	TRBV30	TRBJ1-4	TGTGCCTGGGCGACGGGGGGCTCTAATGAAAAACTGTTTTTT	CAWATGGSNEKLFF
TRBD2	TRBV7-9	TRBJ2-3	TGTGCCAGCAGCTTAGCGGGGCGGGGGGGCACAGATACGCAGTATTTT	CASSLAGRGGTDTQYF
-	TRBV7-8	TRBJ1-2	TGTGCCAGCAGCTTAAGCCCGATGAACTATGGCTACACCTTC	CASSLSPMNYGYTF
TRBD1	TRBV29-1	TRBJ2-7	TGCAGCGGGGTAGGGGACAGGTTAAACGAGCAGTACTTC	CSGVGDRLNEQYF
-	TRBV21-1	TRBJ1-1	TGTGCCAGCAGTACAGGGGGCATGAACACTGAAGCTTTCTTT	CASSTGGMNTEAFF
-	TRBV6-1	TRBJ2-7	TGTGCCAGCATCCCCGCGGGACACAACTACGAGCAGTACTTC	CASIPAGHNYEQYF
-	TRBV5-1	TRBJ2-2	TGCGCCAGCTGCCCCCAGCTCTTGGGCACCGGGGAGCTGTTTTTT	CASCPQLLGTGELFF
TRBD1	TRBV15	TRBJ2-3	TGTGCCACCAGCAGGGAAGCAAGACAGGGCTATGCCACAGATACGCAGTATTTT	CATSREARQGYATDTQYF
TRBD2	TRBV5-1	TRBJ2-1	TGCGCCAGCAGCAGGGGCGGGGGGCTTTCCTACAATGAGCAGTTCTTC	CASSRGGGLSYNEQFF
-	TRBV6-1	TRBJ2-7	TGTGCCAGCAGTGAAAAAGGCAGGCCGGCACAATACGAGCAGTACTTC	CASSEKGRPAQYEQYF
-	TRBV5-6	TRBJ2-7	TGTGCCAGCAGCTTGGCTCCATCCTACGAGCAGTACTTC	CASSLAPSYEQYF
TRBD2	TRBV5-6	TRBJ2-1	TGTGCCAGCAGCTTCGGGAAAGCGGGGATCTCCTACAATGAGCAGTTCTTC	CASSFGKAGISYNEQFF
-	TRBV5-6	TRBJ2-7	TGTGCCAGCAGCTTGGCAGGAGGGGTGGGGGAGCAGTACTTC	CASSLAGGVGEQYF